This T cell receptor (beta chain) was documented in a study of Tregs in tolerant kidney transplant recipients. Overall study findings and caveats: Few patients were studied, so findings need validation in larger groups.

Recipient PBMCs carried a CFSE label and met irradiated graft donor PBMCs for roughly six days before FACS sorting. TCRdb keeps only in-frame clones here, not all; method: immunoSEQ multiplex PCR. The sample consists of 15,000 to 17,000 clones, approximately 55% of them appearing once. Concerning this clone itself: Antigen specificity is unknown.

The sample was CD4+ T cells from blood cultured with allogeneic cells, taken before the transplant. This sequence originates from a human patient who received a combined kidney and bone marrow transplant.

Here the CDR3 DNA reads TGTGCCAGCAGCTGGGCTAGCGGGACTTCCTACGAGCAGTACTTC. Translated: CASSWASGTSYEQYF. The chain recombines TRBV11-1 with TRBJ2-7; 9 bases agree with TRBD2. The CDR3 is made up of 15 amino acids. After removal of 4 bases from V and 1 base from J, the junction contained 5 bases not matched to a gene. The V gene's germline CDR1 is SGHAT and CDR2 FQDESV (reference sequence).